This TCR beta chain is drawn from a study of PD-L1 blockade in urothelial cancer. At the level of the study: Bladder-origin urothelial cancer in males described about 85% of the 29 patients. Blood yielded a median of about 150,000 T cells per sample.

Generated by immunoSEQ multiplex PCR, the TCRdb table keeps only in-frame clones and is missing some. The sample holds 15,000 to 20,000 clones, around nine tenths seen once. Time point noted: pretreatment peripheral blood. Patients' urothelial carcinoma was locally advanced or metastatic. This CDR3 has 16 residues. Germline V gene sequence: CDR1 SGHRS, CDR2 YFSETQ. Trimming cost V 2 bases and J 6 bases, with 18 bases left between them. The sequences come from PBMCs, collected around atezolizumab (anti-PD-L1) treatment. The TCR was taken from a man in his 70s with urothelial cancer. The chain carries TRBV5-1 and TRBJ2-1, with D tentatively TRBD1 (6 bases). This chain's CDR3 is CASSLAADSLGNEQFF. The CDR3 DNA reads as TGCGCCAGCAGCTTAGCGGCGGACAGTCTAGGCAATGAGCAGTTCTTC. Looking up the rest from reference TRBV5-1 and TRBJ2-1 gives the full variable domain: KAGVTQTPRYLIKTRGQQVTLSCSPISGHRSVSWYQQTPGQGLQFLFEYFSETQRNKGNFPGRFSGRQFSNSRSEMNVSTLELGDSALYLCASSLAADSLGNEQFFGPGTRLTVL.